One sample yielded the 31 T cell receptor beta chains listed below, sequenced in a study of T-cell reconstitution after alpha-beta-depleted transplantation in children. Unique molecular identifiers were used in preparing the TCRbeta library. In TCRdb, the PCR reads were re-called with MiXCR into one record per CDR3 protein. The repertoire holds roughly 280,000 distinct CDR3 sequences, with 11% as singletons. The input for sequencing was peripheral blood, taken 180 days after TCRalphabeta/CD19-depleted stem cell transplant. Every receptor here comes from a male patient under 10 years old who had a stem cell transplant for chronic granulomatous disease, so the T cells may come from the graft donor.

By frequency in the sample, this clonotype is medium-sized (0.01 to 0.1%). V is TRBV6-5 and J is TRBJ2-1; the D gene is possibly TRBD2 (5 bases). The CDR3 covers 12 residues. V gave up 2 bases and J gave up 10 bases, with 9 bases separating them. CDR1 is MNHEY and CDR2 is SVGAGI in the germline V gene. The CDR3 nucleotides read TGTGCCAGCAGTTACGTCGGCGGGGAGCAGTTCTTC. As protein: CASSYVGGEQFF.

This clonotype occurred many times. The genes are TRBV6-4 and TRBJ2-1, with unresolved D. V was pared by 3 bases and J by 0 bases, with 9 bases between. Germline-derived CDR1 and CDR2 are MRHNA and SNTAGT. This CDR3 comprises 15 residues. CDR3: CASSEGRSSYNEQFF. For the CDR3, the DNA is TGTGCCAGCAGTGAAGGACGGAGCTCCTACAATGAGCAGTTCTTC.

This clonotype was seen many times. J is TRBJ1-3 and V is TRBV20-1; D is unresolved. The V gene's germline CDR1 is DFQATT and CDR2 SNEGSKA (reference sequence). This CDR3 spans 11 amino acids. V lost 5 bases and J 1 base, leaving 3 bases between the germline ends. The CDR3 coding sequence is TGCAGTGCTCCGTCTGGAAACACCATATATTTT. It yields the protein CSAPSGNTIYF.

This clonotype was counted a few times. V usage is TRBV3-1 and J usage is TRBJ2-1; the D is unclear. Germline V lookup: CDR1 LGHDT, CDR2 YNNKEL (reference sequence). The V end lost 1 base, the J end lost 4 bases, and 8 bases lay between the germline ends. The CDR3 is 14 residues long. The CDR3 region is CASSQGGLYNEQFF. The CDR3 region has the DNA TGTGCCAGCAGCCAAGGTGGCTTATACAATGAGCAGTTCTTC.

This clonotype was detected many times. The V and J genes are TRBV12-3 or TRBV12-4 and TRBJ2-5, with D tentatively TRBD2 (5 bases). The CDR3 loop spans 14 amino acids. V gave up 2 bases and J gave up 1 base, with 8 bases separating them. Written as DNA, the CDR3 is TGTGCCAGCAGTTTACGGGAAACCCAAGAGACCCAGTACTTC. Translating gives CASSLRETQETQYF.

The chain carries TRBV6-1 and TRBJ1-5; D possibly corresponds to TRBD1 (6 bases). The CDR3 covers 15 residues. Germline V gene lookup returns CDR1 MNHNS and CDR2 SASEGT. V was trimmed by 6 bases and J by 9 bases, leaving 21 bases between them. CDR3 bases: TGTGCCAGCAGGGACCCGGGGGGGCGGGAGGGGCCCCAGCATTTT. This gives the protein CASRDPGGREGPQHF.

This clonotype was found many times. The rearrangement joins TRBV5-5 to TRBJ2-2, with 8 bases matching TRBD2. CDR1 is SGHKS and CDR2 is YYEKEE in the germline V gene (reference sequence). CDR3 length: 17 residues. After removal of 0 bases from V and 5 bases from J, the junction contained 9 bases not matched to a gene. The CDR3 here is CASSLDTSGYLTGELFF. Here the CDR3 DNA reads TGTGCCAGCAGCTTGGATACTAGCGGTTATCTTACCGGGGAGCTGTTTTTT.

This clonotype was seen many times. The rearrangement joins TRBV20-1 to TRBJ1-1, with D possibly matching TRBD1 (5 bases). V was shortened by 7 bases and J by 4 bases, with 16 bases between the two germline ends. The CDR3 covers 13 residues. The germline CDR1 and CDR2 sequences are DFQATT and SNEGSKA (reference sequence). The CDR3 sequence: CSVPSPGGTEAFF. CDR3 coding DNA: TGCAGTGTTCCGAGCCCTGGGGGCACTGAAGCTTTCTTT.

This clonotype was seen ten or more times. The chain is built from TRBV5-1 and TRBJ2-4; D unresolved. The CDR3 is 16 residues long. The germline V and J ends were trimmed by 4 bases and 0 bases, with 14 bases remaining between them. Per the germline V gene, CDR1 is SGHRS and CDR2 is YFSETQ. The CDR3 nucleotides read TGCGCCAGCAGCGCCCGAAGGAGCGCAGCCAAAAACATTCAGTACTTC. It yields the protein CASSARRSAAKNIQYF.

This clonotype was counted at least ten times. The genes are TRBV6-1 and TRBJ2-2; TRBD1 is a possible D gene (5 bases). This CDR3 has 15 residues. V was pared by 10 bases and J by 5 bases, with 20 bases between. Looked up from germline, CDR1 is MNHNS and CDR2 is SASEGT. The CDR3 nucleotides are TGTGCCACCCAAGTGGGCAGGGCTCGAACCGGGGAGCTGTTTTTT. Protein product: CATQVGRARTGELFF.

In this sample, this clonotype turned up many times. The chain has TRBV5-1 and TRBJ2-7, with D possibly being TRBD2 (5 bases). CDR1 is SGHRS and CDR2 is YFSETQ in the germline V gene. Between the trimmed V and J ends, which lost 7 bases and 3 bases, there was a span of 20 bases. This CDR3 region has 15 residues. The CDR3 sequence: CASRLSWETGYEQYF. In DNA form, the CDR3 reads TGCGCCAGCCGACTAAGCTGGGAGACGGGCTACGAGCAGTACTTC. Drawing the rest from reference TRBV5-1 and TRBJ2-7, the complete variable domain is KAGVTQTPRYLIKTRGQQVTLSCSPISGHRSVSWYQQTPGQGLQFLFEYFSETQRNKGNFPGRFSGRQFSNSRSEMNVSTLELGDSALYLCASRLSWETGYEQYFGPGTRLTVT.

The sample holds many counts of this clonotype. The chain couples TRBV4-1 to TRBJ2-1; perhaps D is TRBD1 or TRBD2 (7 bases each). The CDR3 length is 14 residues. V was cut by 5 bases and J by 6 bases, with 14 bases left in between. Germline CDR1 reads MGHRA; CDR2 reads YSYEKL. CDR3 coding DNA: TGCGCCAGCAGCTCTCAGGGGGGGCGCAATGAGCAGTTCTTC. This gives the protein CASSSQGGRNEQFF.

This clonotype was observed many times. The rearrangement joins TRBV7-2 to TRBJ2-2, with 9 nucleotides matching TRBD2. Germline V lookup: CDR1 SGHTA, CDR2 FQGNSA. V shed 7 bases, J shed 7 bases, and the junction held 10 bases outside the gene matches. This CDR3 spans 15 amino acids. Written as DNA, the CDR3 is TGTGCCAGCAACCAACGAGCGGGAGGAGTCGGGGAGCTGTTTTTT. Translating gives CASNQRAGGVGELFF.

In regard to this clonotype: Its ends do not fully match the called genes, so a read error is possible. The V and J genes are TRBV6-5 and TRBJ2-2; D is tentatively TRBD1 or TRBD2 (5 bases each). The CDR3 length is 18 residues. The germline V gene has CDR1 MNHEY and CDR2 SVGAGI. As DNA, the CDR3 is TGTGTCAGCAGTTACTCGAGGCCCGGGACCCCAACAACCGGGGAGCTGTTTTTT. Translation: CVSSYSRPGTPTTGELFF.

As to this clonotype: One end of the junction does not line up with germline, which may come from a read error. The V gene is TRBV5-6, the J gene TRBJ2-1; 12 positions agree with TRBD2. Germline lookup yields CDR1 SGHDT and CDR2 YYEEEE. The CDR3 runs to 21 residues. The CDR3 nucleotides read TGTGCCAGCGGCTTGTGGGGGGGTGGACTAGCGGGGCCAAGCTCCTACAATGAGCAGTTCTTC. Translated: CASGLWGGGLAGPSSYNEQFF.

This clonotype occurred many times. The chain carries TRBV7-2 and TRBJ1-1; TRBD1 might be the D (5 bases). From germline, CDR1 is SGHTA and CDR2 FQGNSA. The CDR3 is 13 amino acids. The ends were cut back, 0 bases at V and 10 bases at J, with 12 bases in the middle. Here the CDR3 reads CASSLALGAGAFF. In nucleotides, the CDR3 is TGTGCCAGCAGCTTAGCGTTAGGGGCGGGAGCTTTCTTT.

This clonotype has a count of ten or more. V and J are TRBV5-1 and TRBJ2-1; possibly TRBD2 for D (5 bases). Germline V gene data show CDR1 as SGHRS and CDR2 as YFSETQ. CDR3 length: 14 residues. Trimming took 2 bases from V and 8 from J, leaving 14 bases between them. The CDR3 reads CASSLLGPADEQFF. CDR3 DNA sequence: TGCGCCAGCAGCTTACTGGGCCCAGCGGATGAGCAGTTCTTC.

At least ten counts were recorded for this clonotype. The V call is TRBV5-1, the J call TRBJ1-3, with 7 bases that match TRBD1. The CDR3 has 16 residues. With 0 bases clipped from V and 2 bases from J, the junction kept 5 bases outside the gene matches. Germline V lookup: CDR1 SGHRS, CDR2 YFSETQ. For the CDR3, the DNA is TGCGCCAGCAGCTTGGCCAGGACAGGACCTGGAAACACCATATATTTT. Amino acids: CASSLARTGPGNTIYF.

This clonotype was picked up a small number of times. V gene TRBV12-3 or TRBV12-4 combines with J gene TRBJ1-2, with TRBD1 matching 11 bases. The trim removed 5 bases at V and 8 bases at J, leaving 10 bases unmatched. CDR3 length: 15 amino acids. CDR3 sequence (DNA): TGTGCCAGCAGTACCCGGGACAGGGGGTCCAGCGGCTACACCTTC. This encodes CASSTRDRGSSGYTF.

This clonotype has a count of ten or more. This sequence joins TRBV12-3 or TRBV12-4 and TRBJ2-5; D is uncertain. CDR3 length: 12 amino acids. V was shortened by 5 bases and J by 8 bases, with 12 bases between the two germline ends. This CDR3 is CASSPAVLTQYF. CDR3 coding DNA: TGTGCCAGCAGTCCGGCGGTCCTCACCCAGTACTTC.

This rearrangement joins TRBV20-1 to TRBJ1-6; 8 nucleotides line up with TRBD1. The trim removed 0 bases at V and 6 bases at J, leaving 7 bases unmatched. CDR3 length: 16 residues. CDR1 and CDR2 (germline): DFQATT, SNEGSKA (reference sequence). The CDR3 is CSARDSPGGGNSPLHF. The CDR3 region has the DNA TGCAGTGCTAGAGACTCTCCAGGGGGCGGTAATTCACCCCTCCACTTT.

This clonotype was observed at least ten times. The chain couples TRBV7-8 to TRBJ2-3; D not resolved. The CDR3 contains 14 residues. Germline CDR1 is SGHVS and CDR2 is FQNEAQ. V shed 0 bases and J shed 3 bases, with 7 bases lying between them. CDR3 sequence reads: CASSLAWGTDTQYF. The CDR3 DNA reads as TGTGCCAGCAGCTTAGCGTGGGGTACAGATACGCAGTATTTT.

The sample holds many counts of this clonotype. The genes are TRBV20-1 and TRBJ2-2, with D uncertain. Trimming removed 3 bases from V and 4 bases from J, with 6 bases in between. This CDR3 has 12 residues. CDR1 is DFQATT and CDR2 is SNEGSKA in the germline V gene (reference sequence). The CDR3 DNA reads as TGCAGTGCTAGGGTGGTCACCGGGGAGCTGTTTTTT. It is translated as CSARVVTGELFF.

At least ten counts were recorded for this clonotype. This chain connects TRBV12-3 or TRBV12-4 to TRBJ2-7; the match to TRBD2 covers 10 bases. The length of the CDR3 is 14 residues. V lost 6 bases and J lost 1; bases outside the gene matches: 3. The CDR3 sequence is CASRGTSASYEQYF. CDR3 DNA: TGTGCCAGCAGAGGGACTAGCGCTTCCTACGAGCAGTACTTC.

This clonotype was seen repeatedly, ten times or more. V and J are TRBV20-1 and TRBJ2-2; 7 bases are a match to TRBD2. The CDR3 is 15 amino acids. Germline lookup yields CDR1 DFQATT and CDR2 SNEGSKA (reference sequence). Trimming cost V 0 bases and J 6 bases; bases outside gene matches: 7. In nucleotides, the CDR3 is TGCAGTGCTAGAGATCCGCGGGAGCGGGCCGGGGAGCTGTTTTTT. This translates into CSARDPRERAGELFF.

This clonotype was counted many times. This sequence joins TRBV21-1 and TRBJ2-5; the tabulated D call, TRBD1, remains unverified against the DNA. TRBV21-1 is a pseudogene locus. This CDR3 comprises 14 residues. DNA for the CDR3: TGTGCCAGCAGCACCGACAGGGGCAGTGTGACCCAGTACTTC. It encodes CASSTDRGSVTQYF.

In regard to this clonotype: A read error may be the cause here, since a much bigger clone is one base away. Here the CDR3 DNA reads TGCAGCGTTCAGGGGATGTCCTACGAGCAGTACTTC. As protein: CSVQGMSYEQYF. The chain carries TRBV29-1 and TRBJ2-7, with a weak D call TRBD1 (6 bases). CDR1 and CDR2 (germline): SQVTM, ANQGSEA. Trimming pared 5 bases from V and 1 base from J, leaving 9 bases between. CDR3 length: 12 residues.

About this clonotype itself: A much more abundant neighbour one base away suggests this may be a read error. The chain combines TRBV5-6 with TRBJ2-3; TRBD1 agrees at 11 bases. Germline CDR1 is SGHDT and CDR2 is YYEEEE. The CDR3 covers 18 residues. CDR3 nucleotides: TGTGCCAGCCGCTTCGGGACAGGGGGGGCGGCTAGCACAGATACGCAGTATTTT. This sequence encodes CASRFGTGGAASTDTQYF.

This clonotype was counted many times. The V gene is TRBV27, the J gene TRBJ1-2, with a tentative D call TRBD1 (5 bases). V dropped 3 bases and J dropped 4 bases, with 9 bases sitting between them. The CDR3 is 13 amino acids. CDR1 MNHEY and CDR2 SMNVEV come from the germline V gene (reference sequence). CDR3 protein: CASSLGRAYGYTF. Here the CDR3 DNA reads TGTGCCAGCAGTTTGGGCAGGGCCTATGGCTACACCTTC.

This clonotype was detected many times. CDR3: CASSVGGYRYNEQFF. CDR3 nucleotides: TGTGCCAGCAGCGTAGGAGGGTACCGATACAATGAGCAGTTCTTC. The chain is built from TRBV9 and TRBJ2-1; possibly TRBD2 for D (5 bases). This CDR3 has 15 residues. V dropped 0 bases and J dropped 4 bases, with 11 bases sitting between them. Germline assignment: CDR1 SGDLS and CDR2 YYNGEE.

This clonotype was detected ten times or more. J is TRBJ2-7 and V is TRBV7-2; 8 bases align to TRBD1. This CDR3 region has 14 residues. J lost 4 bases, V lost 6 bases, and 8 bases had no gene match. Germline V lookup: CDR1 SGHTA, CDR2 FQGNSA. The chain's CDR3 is CASRFGTGVYEQYF. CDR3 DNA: TGTGCCAGCAGGTTCGGGACAGGAGTGTACGAGCAGTACTTC.